This passage covers 7 T cell receptor beta chains from one sample sequenced in a study of control samples from healthy donors and cancer patients. Libraries were prepared by immunoSEQ multiplex PCR; TCRdb keeps only in-frame clonotypes and omits some of them. The repertoire holds about 94,000 clones, with about nine tenths as singletons. Sequenced material: blood. The source of these receptors is a woman in her late teens or twenties in good health.

The chain uses TRBV7-2 and TRBJ2-1, with 11 bases identical to TRBD2. CDR1 is SGHTA, CDR2 FQGNSA, per germline. The V gene end was trimmed by 1 base and the J gene end by 7 bases; junction bases not matched to a gene: 6. There are 16 residues in the CDR3. CDR3 coding DNA: TGTGCCAGCAGCTTAGGTTCTAGCGGGGGGATGAATGAGCAGTTCTTC. Protein sequence: CASSLGSSGGMNEQFF. Together with reference TRBV7-2 and TRBJ2-1, the CDR3 gives the full variable domain: GAGVSQSPSNKVTEKGKDVELRCDPISGHTALYWYRQSLGQGLEFLIYFQGNSAPDKSGLPSDRFSAERTGGSVSTLTIQRTQQEDSAVYLCASSLGSSGGMNEQFFGPGTRLTVL.

This clone appeared a single time. The V call is TRBV25-1, the J call TRBJ2-7, with 7 positions matching TRBD1. The J segment lost 0 bases and the V segment lost 10 bases, leaving 6 bases of the junction unmatched. Germline-derived CDR1 and CDR2 are MGHDK and SYGVNS. The CDR3 contains 13 residues. CDR3: CATSDRSSYEQYF. CDR3 coding DNA: TGTGCCACCTCGGACAGGAGCTCCTACGAGCAGTACTTC.

As DNA, the CDR3 is TGTGCCAGCTCACCGGGACAGGGGTACCTGAACACTGAAGCTTTCTTT. Translating it yields CASSPGQGYLNTEAFF. The chain employs TRBV18 and TRBJ1-1; 10 bases fit TRBD1. CDR1 KGHSH and CDR2 LQKENI come from the germline V gene. V lost 3 bases to trimming and J lost 0 bases; unmatched junction nucleotides: 4. This CDR3 is built from 16 residues. The full variable domain, rest sourced from reference TRBV18 and TRBJ1-1, is NAGVMQNPRHLVRRRGQEARLRCSPMKGHSHVYWYRQLPEEGLKFMVYLQKENIIDESGMPKERFSAEFPKEGPSILRIQQVVRGDSAAYFCASSPGQGYLNTEAFFGQGTRLTVV.

This clone was counted once. The chain combines TRBV7-2 with TRBJ2-1, with D possibly TRBD1 on 6 matching bases. The V gene's germline CDR1 is SGHTA and CDR2 FQGNSA. V was shortened by 2 bases and J by 7 bases, with 6 bases between the two germline ends. There are 12 residues in the CDR3. CDR3 residues: CASSLRGNEQFF. CDR3 sequence (DNA): TGTGCCAGCAGCTTAAGGGGGAATGAGCAGTTCTTC.

In nucleotides, the CDR3 is TGTGCCAGCAGTTCCCAGGGGTATGGCTACACCTTC. It codes for CASSSQGYGYTF. V gene TRBV28 combines with J gene TRBJ1-2; a weak D match, TRBD1 (6 bases). The germline V and J ends were trimmed by 4 bases and 5 bases, with 8 bases remaining between them. Germline assignment: CDR1 MDHEN and CDR2 SYDVKM. This CDR3 spans 12 amino acids.

The chain has TRBV4-1 and TRBJ1-2; D is possibly TRBD1 (5 bases). This CDR3 spans 19 amino acids. The germline CDR1 and CDR2 sequences are MGHRA and YSYEKL. The V end was cut by 3 bases, the J end by 8 bases, with 31 bases between. CDR3 coding DNA: TGCGCCAGCAGCCACGGTTTAGGGACTACGGCTCCCCCGGGTGGGGGCTACACCTTC. Translating gives CASSHGLGTTAPPGGGYTF.

The chain recombines TRBV6-5 with TRBJ1-2; TRBD1 matches 8 bases. Looked up from germline, CDR1 is MNHEY and CDR2 is SVGAGI. This CDR3 region has 14 residues. V lost 0 bases, J lost 6 bases, and 3 bases stayed unmatched. CDR3 protein: CASSYSGRGHGYTF. The CDR3 region has the DNA TGTGCCAGCAGTTACTCGGGCAGGGGGCATGGCTACACCTTC.